Ten or more counts support the clone carrying this T cell receptor (beta chain). Its antigen remains unknown. Every diagnosis used clinical symptoms, serum thyroxine and TRAb, thyroid ultrasound and orbital computed tomography. This record comes from a study of T cells in Graves' hyperthyroidism and ophthalmopathy. Study-level points and caveats: The authors' 13 V-J model separated ophthalmopathy from stable hyperthyroidism. Peripheral blood also featured most of the thyroid clonotypes expanded above 0.001.

Authors of the study amplified TCR beta CDR3 regions from RNA transcripts. HTBI primers were the set used in a first-round RT-PCR of the TCR CDR3. TCRdb reprocessed the multiplex PCR reads via MiXCR and lists one record per CDR3 protein. The sample yields fewer than 450,000 distinct CDR3 sequences, about 15% seen once. The CDR3 extends over 12 amino acids. J lost 10 bases, V lost 2 bases, and 4 bases had no gene match. Germline CDR1 and CDR2: MDHEN and SYDVKM. Sequenced input: blood. The clonotype comes from a woman in her twenties or thirties with Graves' hyperthyroidism that later progressed to Graves' ophthalmopathy. V gene TRBV28 combines with J gene TRBJ1-1; 7 bases fit TRBD1. The DNA for the CDR3 is TGTGCCAGCAGTTTAGAACAGGGGCGAGCTTTCTTT. Protein: CASSLEQGRAFF.